The 9 T cell receptor beta chains presented below share a single source sample, sequenced in a study of cytomegalovirus exposure and HLA in healthy donors. The PCR had 60 Vbeta and 13 Jbeta primers. Profiled with immunoSEQ multiplex PCR; TCRdb holds only in-frame clones, not every one. The sample has about 120,000 clones, 80% seen once; the top ten hold 1.2%. The sample consisted of PBMCs. The receptors derive from a female donor in good health and CMV-seronegative.

This clone was seen only once. The V call is TRBV18, the J call TRBJ2-7, with TRBD1 matching 12 bases. V gave up 3 bases and J gave up 2 bases; unmatched junction bases: 2. Germline CDR1 is KGHSH and CDR2 is LQKENI. This CDR3 is 15 amino acids long. CDR3 amino acids: CASSPGTGGPYEQYF. The DNA of the CDR3 is TGTGCCAGCTCACCCGGGACAGGGGGCCCCTACGAGCAGTACTTC. The complete variable domain, with remaining parts taken from reference TRBV18 and TRBJ2-7, reads NAGVMQNPRHLVRRRGQEARLRCSPMKGHSHVYWYRQLPEEGLKFMVYLQKENIIDESGMPKERFSAEFPKEGPSILRIQQVVRGDSAAYFCASSPGTGGPYEQYFGPGTRLTVT.

The rearrangement joins TRBV7-9 to TRBJ1-1; D not resolved. This CDR3 has 16 amino acids. Germline lookup yields CDR1 SEHNR and CDR2 FQNEAQ (reference sequence). Trimming left V 0 bases short and J 1 base short, with 12 bases between. The CDR3 nucleotides read TGTGCCAGCAGCTTAGCCCCTAAACTGAGGAACACTGAAGCTTTCTTT. The encoded protein is CASSLAPKLRNTEAFF.

The J gene is TRBJ2-7, the V gene TRBV28, with D perhaps matching TRBD1 (6 bases). The CDR3 extends over 14 amino acids. Germline V lookup: CDR1 MDHEN, CDR2 SYDVKM. With 8 bases removed from V and 2 bases from J, the gap between germline ends came to 16 bases. Here the CDR3 reads CASVQGSPPYEQYF. CDR3 coding DNA: TGTGCCAGCGTACAGGGTAGTCCTCCCTACGAGCAGTACTTC.

Only one count was recorded for this clone. The rearrangement links TRBV27 to TRBJ2-3; 7 nucleotides align to TRBD1. Germline V gives CDR1 MNHEY, CDR2 SMNVEV (reference sequence). The length of the CDR3 is 17 residues. With 5 bases clipped from V and 1 base from J, the junction kept 12 bases outside the gene matches. The DNA for the CDR3 is TGTGCCAGCAGTCCCAGGACAGGCCCAGGGGGCACAGATACGCAGTATTTT. Its translation is CASSPRTGPGGTDTQYF.

The CDR3 sequence is CASSLGLAGAEQYF. The CDR3 nucleotides read TGTGCCAGCAGCTTAGGTCTAGCGGGAGCCGAGCAGTACTTC. This chain links TRBV11-2 with TRBJ2-7, with 10 nucleotides matching TRBD2. CDR1 SGHAT and CDR2 FQNNGV come from the germline V gene. The CDR3 covers 14 residues. Trimming at V came to 1 base and at J to 6 bases, leaving 3 bases not matched to a gene.

The chain uses TRBV2 and TRBJ1-2; D may be TRBD1 (5 bases). V was shortened by 4 bases and J by 5 bases, with 20 bases between the two germline ends. The CDR3 has 16 residues. Germline assignment: CDR1 SNHLY and CDR2 FYNNEI. CDR3 bases: TGTGCCAGCAGTGGAGAGGACATGGACCTATTTTATGGCTACACCTTC. Translated, it gives CASSGEDMDLFYGYTF.

The chain joins TRBV9 to TRBJ1-6; maybe TRBD1 (6 bases). Germline-derived CDR1 and CDR2 are SGDLS and YYNGEE. V was pared by 2 bases and J by 6 bases, with 12 bases between. The CDR3 sequence is 15 residues long. CDR3 sequence: CASSVRGASNSPLHF. As DNA, the CDR3 is TGTGCCAGCAGCGTTCGGGGGGCGAGTAATTCACCCCTCCACTTT.

J is TRBJ2-1 and V is TRBV7-2, with TRBD2 matching over 7 bases. This CDR3 has 13 residues. Germline V gives CDR1 SGHTA, CDR2 FQGNSA. Trimming removed 3 bases from V and 7 bases from J; junction bases left unmatched: 3. Here the CDR3 reads CASSLMRGNEQFF. In DNA, the CDR3 is TGTGCCAGCAGCTTGATGCGGGGGAATGAGCAGTTCTTC.

CDR3 coding DNA: TGTGCCAGCAGCCAAGATGTCGGCAGGGGGGACTATGGCTACACCTTC. Its translation is CASSQDVGRGDYGYTF. The V gene is TRBV4-2, the J gene TRBJ1-2; 7 nucleotides match TRBD1. The J segment lost 3 bases and the V segment lost 0 bases, leaving 7 bases of the junction unmatched. CDR3 length: 16 residues. The germline gives CDR1 LGHNA, CDR2 YNFKEQ.